The T cell receptor (beta chain) under discussion was sequenced for a study of memory CD4+ T cells and cytomegalovirus serostatus. Across the study: Healthy Belgian adult donors included about nine CMV-positive and 24 CMV-negative people. Study-wide points: The CMV-associated TCR signature appears largely within the CD4+ memory repertoire. A US-trained random forest predicted CMV serostatus with median AUC around 0.9. CD4+ memory repertoires contained about 40% of the roughly 160 reported CMV TCRbeta sequences.

Single viable CD3+CD4+CD8-CD45RO+ cells were sorted as the memory CD4+ T cells. About this clone: Its antigen is as yet unknown.

Generated by immunoSEQ multiplex PCR, the TCRdb table keeps only in-frame clones and is missing some. The repertoire holds about 48,000 clones, with around 80% as singletons. Trimming cost V 6 bases and J 3 bases, with 10 bases left between them. Germline-derived CDR1 and CDR2 are MNHEY and SVGAGI. This CDR3 has 13 amino acids. The sequenced sample consisted of memory CD4+ T cells from blood. This TCR was sampled from an adult in good health and CMV-seronegative. The chain employs TRBV6-5 and TRBJ2-3; D is perhaps TRBD2 (6 bases). The CDR3 DNA sequence: TGTGCCAGCAGGCGGGGTTGGACAGATACGCAGTATTTT. Translation: CASRRGWTDTQYF.